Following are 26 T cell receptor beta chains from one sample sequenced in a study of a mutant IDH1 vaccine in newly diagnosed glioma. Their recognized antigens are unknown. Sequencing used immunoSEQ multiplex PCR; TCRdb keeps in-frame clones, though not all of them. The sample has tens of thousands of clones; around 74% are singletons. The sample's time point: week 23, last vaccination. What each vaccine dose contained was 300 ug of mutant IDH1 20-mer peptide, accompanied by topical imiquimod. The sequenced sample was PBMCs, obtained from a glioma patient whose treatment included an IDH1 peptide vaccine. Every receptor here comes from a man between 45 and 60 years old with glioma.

CDR3 coding DNA: TGCGCCAGCAGCCGGGACGGCGGGAATCGCACCATATATTTT. Its translation: CASSRDGGNRTIYF. The chain couples TRBV23-1 to TRBJ1-3; TRBD1 might be the D (5 bases). TRBV23-1 is identified as an open reading frame with a role that is uncertain. The V gene lost 6 bases and the J gene lost 9 bases, with 18 bases spanning the gap. The CDR3 runs to 14 residues.

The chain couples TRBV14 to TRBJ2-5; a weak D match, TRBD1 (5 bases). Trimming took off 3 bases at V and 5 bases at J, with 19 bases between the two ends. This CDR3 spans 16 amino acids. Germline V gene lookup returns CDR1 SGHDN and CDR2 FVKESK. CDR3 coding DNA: TGTGCCAGCAGCCATAATGGACAAATTCATAGGGAGACCCAGTACTTC. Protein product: CASSHNGQIHRETQYF. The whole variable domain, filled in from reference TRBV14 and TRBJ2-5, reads EAGVTQFPSHSVIEKGQTVTLRCDPISGHDNLYWYRRVMGKEIKFLLHFVKESKQDESGMPNNRFLAERTGGTYSTLKVQPAELEDSGVYFCASSHNGQIHRETQYFGPGTRLLVL.

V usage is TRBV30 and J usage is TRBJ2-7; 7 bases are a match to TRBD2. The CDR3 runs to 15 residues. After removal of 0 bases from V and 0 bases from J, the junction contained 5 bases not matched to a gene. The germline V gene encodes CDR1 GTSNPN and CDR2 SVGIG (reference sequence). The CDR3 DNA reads TGTGCCTGGAGTGTACAAGCGGGGAGCTCCTACGAGCAGTACTTC. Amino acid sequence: CAWSVQAGSSYEQYF.

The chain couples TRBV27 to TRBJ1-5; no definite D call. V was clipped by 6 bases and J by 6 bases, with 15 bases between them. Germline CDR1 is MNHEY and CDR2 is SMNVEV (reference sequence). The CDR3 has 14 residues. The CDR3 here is CASSSGYMTQPQHF. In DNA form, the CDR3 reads TGTGCCAGCAGCTCGGGGTACATGACTCAGCCCCAGCATTTT.

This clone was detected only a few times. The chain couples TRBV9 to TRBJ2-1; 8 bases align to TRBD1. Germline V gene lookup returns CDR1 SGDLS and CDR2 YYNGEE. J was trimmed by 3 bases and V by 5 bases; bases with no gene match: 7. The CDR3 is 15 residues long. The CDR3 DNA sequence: TGTGCCAGCAGTCCGGGGACAGGATTCTACAATGAGCAGTTCTTC. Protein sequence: CASSPGTGFYNEQFF.

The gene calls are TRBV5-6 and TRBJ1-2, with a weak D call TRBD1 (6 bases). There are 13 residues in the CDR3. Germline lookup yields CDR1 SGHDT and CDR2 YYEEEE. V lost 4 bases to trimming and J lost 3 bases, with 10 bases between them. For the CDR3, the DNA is TGTGCCAGCAGCCTCAGGGGTGACTATGGCTACACCTTC. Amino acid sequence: CASSLRGDYGYTF.

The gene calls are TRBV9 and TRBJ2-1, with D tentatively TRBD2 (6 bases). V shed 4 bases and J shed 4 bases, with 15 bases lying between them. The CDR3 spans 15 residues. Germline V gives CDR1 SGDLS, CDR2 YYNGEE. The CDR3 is CASSPPPGAYNEQFF. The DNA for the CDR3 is TGTGCCAGCAGCCCCCCCCCGGGAGCGTACAATGAGCAGTTCTTC.

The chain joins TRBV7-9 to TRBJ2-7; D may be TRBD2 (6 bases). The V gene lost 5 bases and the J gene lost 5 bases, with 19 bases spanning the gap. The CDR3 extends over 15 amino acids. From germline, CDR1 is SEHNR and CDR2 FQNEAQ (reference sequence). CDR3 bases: TGTGCCAGCAGCCACAAGCGGGTGGGCGGGGACGAGCAGTACTTC. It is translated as CASSHKRVGGDEQYF.

In DNA, the CDR3 is TGTGCCAGCAGTTACGGGGGGACAGGGAGCACAGATACGCAGTATTTT. This codes for CASSYGGTGSTDTQYF. The J gene is TRBJ2-3, the V gene TRBV6-5; 9 bases line up with TRBD1. The V gene end was trimmed by 2 bases and the J gene end by 0 bases; junction bases not matched to a gene: 3. The CDR3 covers 16 residues. Germline V gives CDR1 MNHEY, CDR2 SVGAGI.

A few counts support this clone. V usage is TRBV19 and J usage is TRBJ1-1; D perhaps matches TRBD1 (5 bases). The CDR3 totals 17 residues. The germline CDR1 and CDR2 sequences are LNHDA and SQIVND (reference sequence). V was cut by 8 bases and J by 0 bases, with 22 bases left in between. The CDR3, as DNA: TGTGCCAGTCACGGATATGGGAGACAGCCTTTGAACACTGAAGCTTTCTTT. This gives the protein CASHGYGRQPLNTEAFF.

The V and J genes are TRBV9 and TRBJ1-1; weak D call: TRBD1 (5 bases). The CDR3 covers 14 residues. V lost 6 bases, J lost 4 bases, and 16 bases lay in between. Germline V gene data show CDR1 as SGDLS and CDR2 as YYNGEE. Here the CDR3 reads CASTPQGVSTEAFF. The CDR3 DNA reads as TGTGCCAGCACCCCCCAGGGCGTGAGCACTGAAGCTTTCTTT. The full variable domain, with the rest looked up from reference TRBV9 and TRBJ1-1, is DSGVTQTPKHLITATGQRVTLRCSPRSGDLSVYWYQQSLDQGLQFLIQYYNGEERAKGNILERFSAQQFPDLHSELNLSSLELGDSALYFCASTPQGVSTEAFFGQGTRLTVV.

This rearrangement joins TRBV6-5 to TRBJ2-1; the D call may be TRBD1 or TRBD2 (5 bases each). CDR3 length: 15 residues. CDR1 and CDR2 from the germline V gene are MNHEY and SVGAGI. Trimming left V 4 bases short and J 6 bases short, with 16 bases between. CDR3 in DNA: TGTGCCAGCAGTTCGACCTGGGGGTCAGCCAATGAGCAGTTCTTC. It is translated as CASSSTWGSANEQFF.

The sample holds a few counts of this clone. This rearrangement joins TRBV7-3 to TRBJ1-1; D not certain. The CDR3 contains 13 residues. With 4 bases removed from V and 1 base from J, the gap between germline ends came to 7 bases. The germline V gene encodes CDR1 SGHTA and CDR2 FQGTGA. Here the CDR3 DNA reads TGTGCCAGCAGCTGGACGGCGAACACTGAAGCTTTCTTT. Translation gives CASSWTANTEAFF.

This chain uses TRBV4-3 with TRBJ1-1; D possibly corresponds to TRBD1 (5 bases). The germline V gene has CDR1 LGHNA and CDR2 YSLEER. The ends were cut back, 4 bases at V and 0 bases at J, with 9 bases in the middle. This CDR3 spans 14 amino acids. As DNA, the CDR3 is TGCGCCAGCAGCCGGCAGGGCCTGAACACTGAAGCTTTCTTT. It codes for CASSRQGLNTEAFF.

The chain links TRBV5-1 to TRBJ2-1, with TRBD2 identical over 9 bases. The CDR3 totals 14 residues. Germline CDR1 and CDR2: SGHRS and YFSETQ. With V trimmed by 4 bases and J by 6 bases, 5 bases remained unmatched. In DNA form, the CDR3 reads TGCGCCAGCAGCCTGTCTAGCGGGGCCAATGAGCAGTTCTTC. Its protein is CASSLSSGANEQFF.

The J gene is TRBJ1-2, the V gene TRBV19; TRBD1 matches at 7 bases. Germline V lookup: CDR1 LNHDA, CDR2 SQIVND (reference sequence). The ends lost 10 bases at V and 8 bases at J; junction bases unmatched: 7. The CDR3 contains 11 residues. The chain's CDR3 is CATTGVRGYTF. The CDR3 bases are TGTGCCACTACAGGGGTGCGGGGCTACACCTTC. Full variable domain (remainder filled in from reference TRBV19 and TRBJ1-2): DGGITQSPKYLFRKEGQNVTLSCEQNLNHDAMYWYRQDPGQGLRLIYYSQIVNDFQKGDIAEGYSVSREKKESFPLTVTSAQKNPTAFYLCATTGVRGYTFGSGTRLTVV.

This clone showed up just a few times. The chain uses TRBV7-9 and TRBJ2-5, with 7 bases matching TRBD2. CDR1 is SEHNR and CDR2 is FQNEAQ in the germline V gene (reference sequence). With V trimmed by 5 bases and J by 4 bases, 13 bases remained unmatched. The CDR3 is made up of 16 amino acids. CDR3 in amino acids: CASSRPPGRGTETQYF. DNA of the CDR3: TGTGCCAGCAGCCGCCCCCCTGGGCGGGGGACAGAGACCCAGTACTTC.

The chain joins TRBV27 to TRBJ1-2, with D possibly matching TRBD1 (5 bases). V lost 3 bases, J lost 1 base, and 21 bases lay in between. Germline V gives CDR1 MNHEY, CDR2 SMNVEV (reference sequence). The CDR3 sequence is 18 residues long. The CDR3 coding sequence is TGTGCCAGCAGTTTTAGGGTGGGGGACCGAATTATTAACTATGGCTACACCTTC. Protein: CASSFRVGDRIINYGYTF.

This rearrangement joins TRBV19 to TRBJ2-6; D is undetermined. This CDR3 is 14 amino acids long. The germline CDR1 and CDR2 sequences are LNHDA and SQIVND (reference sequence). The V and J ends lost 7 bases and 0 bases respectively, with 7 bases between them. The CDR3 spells CASTIGSGANVLTF. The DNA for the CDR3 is TGTGCCAGTACCATCGGCTCTGGGGCCAACGTCCTGACTTTC.

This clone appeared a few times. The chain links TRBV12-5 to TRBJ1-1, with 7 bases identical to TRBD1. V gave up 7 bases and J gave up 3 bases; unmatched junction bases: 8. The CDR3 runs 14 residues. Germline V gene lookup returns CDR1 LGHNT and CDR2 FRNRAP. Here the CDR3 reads CASAYGQVDTEAFF. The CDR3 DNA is TGTGCTAGTGCCTACGGACAGGTGGACACTGAAGCTTTCTTT.

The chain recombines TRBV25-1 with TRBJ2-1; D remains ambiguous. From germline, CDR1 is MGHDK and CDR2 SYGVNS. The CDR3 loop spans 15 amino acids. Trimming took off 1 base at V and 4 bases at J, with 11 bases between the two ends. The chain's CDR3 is CASSESAIRYNEQFF. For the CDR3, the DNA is TGTGCCAGCAGTGAATCGGCTATTAGATACAATGAGCAGTTCTTC.

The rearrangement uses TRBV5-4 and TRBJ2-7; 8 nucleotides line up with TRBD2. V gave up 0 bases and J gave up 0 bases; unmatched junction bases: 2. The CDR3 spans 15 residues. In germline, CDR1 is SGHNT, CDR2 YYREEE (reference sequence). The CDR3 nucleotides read TGTGCCAGCAGCTTGGCCGGGAGGGGCTCCTACGAGCAGTACTTC. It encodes CASSLAGRGSYEQYF.

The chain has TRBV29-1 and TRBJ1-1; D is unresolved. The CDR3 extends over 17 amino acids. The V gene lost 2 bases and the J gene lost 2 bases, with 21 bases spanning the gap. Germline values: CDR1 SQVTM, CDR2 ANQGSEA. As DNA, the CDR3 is TGCAGCGTTGAATGGAGGCTCGGGTCCACGAGCAACACTGAAGCTTTCTTT. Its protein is CSVEWRLGSTSNTEAFF.

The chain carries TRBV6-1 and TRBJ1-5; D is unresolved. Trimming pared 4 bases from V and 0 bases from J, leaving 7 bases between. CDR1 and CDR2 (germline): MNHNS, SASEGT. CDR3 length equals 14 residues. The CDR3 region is CASSVSNSNQPQHF. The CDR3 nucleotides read TGTGCCAGCAGTGTCAGCAATAGCAATCAGCCCCAGCATTTT.

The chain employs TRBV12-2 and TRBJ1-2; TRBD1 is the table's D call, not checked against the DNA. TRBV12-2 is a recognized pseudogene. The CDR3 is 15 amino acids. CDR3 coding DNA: TGTGCAAGTCGACGCCCTGACAGGGAAACCTATGGCTACACCTTC. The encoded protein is CASRRPDRETYGYTF.

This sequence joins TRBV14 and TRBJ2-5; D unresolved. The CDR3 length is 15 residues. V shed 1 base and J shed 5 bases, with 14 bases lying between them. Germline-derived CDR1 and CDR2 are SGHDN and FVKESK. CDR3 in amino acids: CASSQAPARRETQYF. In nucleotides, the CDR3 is TGTGCCAGCAGCCAAGCTCCCGCGCGTCGGGAGACCCAGTACTTC.